This record covers a single T cell receptor beta chain. The antigen remains undetermined. CDR3 length: 12 amino acids. Per germline, CDR1 MNHEY and CDR2 SVGEGT. The germline V and J ends were trimmed by 8 bases and 2 bases, with 10 bases remaining between them. RNA, at about 0.5 to 1 ug, was reverse transcribed with random hexamers. Coverage of TCR beta CDR3 amplification by immunoSEQ multiplex PCR extended to 54 Vbeta and 13 Jbeta. TCRdb reprocessed the immunoSEQ multiplex PCR reads via MiXCR and lists one record per CDR3 protein. The repertoire holds around 270,000 distinct CDR3 sequences, with approximately 85% as singletons. The authors carried out high-throughput sequencing of TCR beta. They applied it to CD8+ and CD4+ T cells obtained from blood. The sample comes from a study of CD8 T cells in Susac syndrome. Study-wide points: As the study acknowledged, the number of individuals who were part of its TCR sequencing and HLA analysis was relatively small.

The TCR was taken from a human donor with multiple sclerosis. The chain employs TRBV6-2 or TRBV6-3 and TRBJ2-7; the D gene could be TRBD1 or TRBD2 (5 bases each). Sequenced sample: CD8+ T cells from PBMCs. DNA of the CDR3: TGTGCCAGCGAGGGGACGGCCTACGAGCAGTACTTC. Its translation is CASEGTAYEQYF.